Sequencing of this T cell receptor beta chain was carried out in a study of T cell responses to AZD1222 COVID-19 vaccine. Assay used: immunoSEQ multiplex PCR; TCRdb lists only in-frame clones, some missing. The table records 100,000 to 150,000 clones, 86% of them present only once. V lost 5 bases, J lost 4 bases, and 15 bases lay in between. CDR1 and CDR2 (germline): SGHTA, FQGTGA. The CDR3 consists of 15 residues. General observations from the study: Most donors were white British, females outnumbered males, and clonal diversity was possibly underestimated.

Remarks on this clone: Its antigen is unknown.

The receptor was isolated from an adult in good health. The material was peripheral blood, obtained on day 0 of AZD1222 vaccination. The V gene is TRBV7-3, the J gene TRBJ2-1; D possibly uses TRBD1 or TRBD2 (5 bases each). CDR3 in amino acids: CASSLAGREYNEQFF. In DNA, the CDR3 is TGTGCCAGCAGCCTTGCGGGCAGGGAGTACAATGAGCAGTTCTTC.